This T cell receptor beta chain stems from a study of blood T cell repertoires in COVID-19. Whole-study context: From the United States, Italy and Spain came samples of acute and convalescent COVID-19. Sources were T cells, B-cell-depleted T cells, or PBMCs; the material itself was cDNA or gDNA.

Clones were read by immunoSEQ multiplex PCR, and TCRdb kept only the in-frame ones, dropping some. The table lists a few hundred thousand clones, roughly 85% of them singletons. Trimming removed 1 base at V and 7 bases at J, with 9 bases between. This CDR3 spans 13 amino acids. Per the germline V gene, CDR1 is LGHDT and CDR2 is YNNKEL (reference sequence). The receptor was isolated from a woman between 18 and 29 years old with acute or convalescent COVID-19. The sequenced material came from peripheral blood. The gene calls are TRBV3-1 (or the pseudogene TRBV3-2) and TRBJ2-3; D is undetermined. CDR3 protein: CASSQVASHTQYF. CDR3 DNA sequence: TGTGCCAGCAGCCAAGTAGCCAGCCATACGCAGTATTTT.